The 13 T cell receptor beta chains below come from one sample, sequenced in a study of blood T cells in healthy people across ages. PCR was performed a second time for 7 to 11 cycles using a sample-barcoded 5' primer and a J-beta primer mix. TCRdb redid the calling of the 5' RACE reads with MiXCR, one entry per CDR3 protein. The profile covers 800,000 to 1,300,000 distinct CDR3 sequences, with around 27% appearing a single time and 0.65% to 0.75% taken by the ten largest. These data were also filed under a second study, of T cells of mothers and their children.

Sequencing was carried out using blood. These receptors were collected from a girl aged 2-10 years in good health.

This chain connects TRBV29-1 to TRBJ2-7, with TRBD1 matching 8 bases. The CDR3 sequence is 15 residues long. Germline-derived CDR1 and CDR2 are SQVTM and ANQGSEA. Unmatched junction bases numbered 7, after V lost 1 base and J lost 2 bases. The DNA of the CDR3 is TGCAGCGTTGAAGTCAGGGACAGGCTGACCTACGAGCAGTACTTC. It specifies CSVEVRDRLTYEQYF.

This clonotype was seen a few times. CDR3 nucleotide sequence: TGTGCCAGCAGTTCTTGGGAAACAGCTTATGGCTACACCTTC. Amino acids: CASSSWETAYGYTF. The V gene is TRBV6-6, the J gene TRBJ1-2; D is ambiguous. Germline V gives CDR1 MNHNY, CDR2 SVGAGI (reference sequence). CDR3 length: 14 amino acids. With 4 bases removed from V and 5 bases from J, the gap between germline ends came to 14 bases.

The rearrangement uses TRBV6-1 and TRBJ1-4; D is unclear. V shed 4 bases and J shed 8 bases, with 14 bases lying between them. This CDR3 is built from 14 residues. The germline V gene has CDR1 MNHNS and CDR2 SASEGT. The CDR3, as DNA: TGTGCCAGCAGTGTTGTCAGTCAGAAGGAAAAACTGTTTTTT. Translation gives CASSVVSQKEKLFF.

J is TRBJ1-1 and V is TRBV12-3 or TRBV12-4; TRBD1 matches at 9 bases. The CDR3 sequence is 15 residues long. V lost 6 bases, J lost 3 bases, and 8 bases stayed unmatched. CDR3 region: CASRGGTGPYTEAFF. In nucleotides, the CDR3 is TGTGCCAGCAGGGGGGGGACAGGGCCCTACACTGAAGCTTTCTTT.

This clonotype occurred many times. The DNA of the CDR3 is TGTGCCAGCAGCTTATCGGGGGGCCGAAGGGAGCAGTTCTTC. Protein product: CASSLSGGRREQFF. The rearrangement uses TRBV7-2 and TRBJ2-1; D is perhaps TRBD2 (7 bases). This CDR3 is 14 amino acids long. Between the trimmed V and J ends, which lost 2 bases and 10 bases, there was a span of 15 bases. Germline V CDR1 and CDR2: SGHTA, FQGNSA.

The chain has TRBV3-1 and TRBJ1-1; possibly TRBD1 for D (6 bases). CDR3 length equals 13 residues. Germline-derived CDR1 and CDR2 are LGHDT and YNNKEL (reference sequence). V lost 3 bases and J lost 10, with 15 bases in between. CDR3 sequence (DNA): TGTGCCAGCAGCCAGGTATTAGTGGGGGCAGCTTTCTTT. This codes for CASSQVLVGAAFF.

The gene calls are TRBV4-1 and TRBJ2-1; weak D call: TRBD2 (7 bases). Per germline, CDR1 MGHRA and CDR2 YSYEKL. This CDR3 comprises 13 residues. The V and J ends lost 6 bases and 8 bases respectively, with 14 bases between them. The CDR3 sequence is CASSRGGRDEQFF. The CDR3 DNA sequence: TGCGCCAGCAGTAGAGGGGGGAGGGATGAGCAGTTCTTC.

V usage is TRBV9 and J usage is TRBJ1-1; no definite D call. Trimming stripped 4 bases from V and 0 bases from J, with 16 bases between. CDR1 is SGDLS, CDR2 YYNGEE, per germline. This CDR3 has 16 amino acids. This CDR3 reads CASSSNKMELNTEAFF. In DNA form, the CDR3 reads TGTGCCAGCAGCTCAAACAAAATGGAGCTGAACACTGAAGCTTTCTTT.

The CDR3 DNA reads as TGTGCCAGCAGCTTGGGGCCCGCCGGACAGTATATGCCAGATACGCAGTATTTT. It translates to CASSLGPAGQYMPDTQYF. The V gene is TRBV5-5, the J gene TRBJ2-3; the D gene is possibly TRBD1 (6 bases). The CDR3 runs to 18 residues. Germline V gene data show CDR1 as SGHKS and CDR2 as YYEKEE (reference sequence). V was trimmed by 0 bases and J by 4 bases, leaving 21 bases between them.

This rearrangement joins TRBV6-1 to TRBJ2-6; 9 bases agree with TRBD1. This CDR3 spans 17 amino acids. Per the germline V gene, CDR1 is MNHNS and CDR2 is SASEGT. V trimming: 5 bases; J trimming: 4 bases; junction bases outside the gene matches: 9. The CDR3 loop is CASSTDRGTWGANVLTF. The CDR3 DNA sequence: TGTGCCAGCAGTACGGACAGGGGAACGTGGGGGGCCAACGTCCTGACTTTC.

The chain recombines TRBV7-6 with TRBJ2-7; D is unclear. This CDR3 comprises 12 residues. V was pared by 7 bases and J by 4 bases, with 11 bases between. Germline-derived CDR1 and CDR2 are SGHVS and FNYEAQ. CDR3 residues: CASNQTEYEQYF. The CDR3 DNA is TGTGCCAGCAACCAAACGGAGTACGAGCAGTACTTC. Together with reference TRBV7-6 and TRBJ2-7, the CDR3 gives the full variable domain: GAGVSQSPRYKVTKRGQDVALRCDPISGHVSLYWYRQALGQGPEFLTYFNYEAQQDKSGLPNDRFSAERPEGSISTLTIQRTEQRDSAMYRCASNQTEYEQYFGPGTRLTVT.

V is TRBV9 and J is TRBJ2-4; D possibly uses TRBD1 or TRBD2 (6 bases each). Trimming removed 0 bases at V and 10 bases at J, with 17 bases between. This CDR3 has 15 amino acids. Germline CDR1 reads SGDLS; CDR2 reads YYNGEE. The CDR3 bases are TGTGCCAGCAGCGTAGATTGGGGGGCTAGCCCTATTCAGTACTTC. It codes for CASSVDWGASPIQYF.

This sequence joins TRBV2 and TRBJ2-1; either TRBD1 or TRBD2 may supply D (6 bases each). CDR3 length equals 15 residues. Trimming cost V 10 bases and J 0 bases, with 16 bases left between them. CDR1 is SNHLY and CDR2 is FYNNEI in the germline V gene. As DNA, the CDR3 is TGTGCCACCAGGTACGGGGGCTTCTCCTACAATGAGCAGTTCTTC. This gives the protein CATRYGGFSYNEQFF. Full variable domain (outside the CDR3, taken from reference TRBV2 and TRBJ2-1): EPEVTQTPSHQVTQMGQEVILRCVPISNHLYFYWYRQILGQKVEFLVSFYNNEISEKSEIFDDQFSVERPDGSNFTLKIRSTKLEDSAMYFCATRYGGFSYNEQFFGPGTRLTVL.